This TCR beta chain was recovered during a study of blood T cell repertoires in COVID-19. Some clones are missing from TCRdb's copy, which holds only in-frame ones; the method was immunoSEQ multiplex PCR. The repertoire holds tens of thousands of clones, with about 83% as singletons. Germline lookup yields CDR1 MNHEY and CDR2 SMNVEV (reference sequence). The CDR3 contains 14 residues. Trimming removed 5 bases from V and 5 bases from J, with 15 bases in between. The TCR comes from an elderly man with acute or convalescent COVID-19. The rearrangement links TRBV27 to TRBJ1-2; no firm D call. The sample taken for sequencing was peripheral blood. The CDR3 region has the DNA TGTGCCAGCAGTCCCCGGGGAGGCCGGTATGGCTACACCTTC. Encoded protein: CASSPRGGRYGYTF.